The T cell receptor (beta chain) under discussion was sequenced for a study of graft-versus-host responses after intestinal transplantation. Study summary: Grafts that recipients had were multivisceral, liver-intestinal, or isolated intestinal transplants. Among the recipients, all got anti-thymocyte globulin induction and then tacrolimus and steroids for about three years.

About this clone itself: Its target is not known.

Study-wide results and caveats: Detection of GvH clones occurred in recipient marrow, and some had their first appearance in ileum or blood.

TCRdb's copy holds only in-frame clones and misses some; the assay was immunoSEQ multiplex PCR. The data hold tens of thousands of clones, with nearly 90% observed a single time. The CDR3 is 15 amino acids. Germline values: CDR1 SGHRS, CDR2 YFSETQ. The trim removed 4 bases at V and 0 bases at J, leaving 5 bases unmatched. The source of this sequence is a human patient who received an intestinal transplant, so some T cells may come from the graft donor. This chain uses TRBV5-1 with TRBJ2-3; 7 bases line up with TRBD1. The sequenced sample was PBMCs, obtained about 460 days after intestinal transplantation. The CDR3 nucleotides read TGCGCCAGCAGCGGATCGACAGGGAGCACAGATACGCAGTATTTT. It encodes CASSGSTGSTDTQYF.